The 2 T cell receptor beta chains below all came from one sample that was sequenced in a study of T cells expressing NK-cell markers (dated by TCRdb to 2019 to 2021). The library was obtained by 5' RACE. The instrument given in TCRdb is Illumina HiSeq 2000. Once TCRdb had reprocessed the reads, it stored one entry per CDR3 protein sequence and supplied no DNA. The sample has fewer than 400,000 distinct CDR3 sequences on record. Jointly, the top ten make up roughly 5.5% of the sample. Input material: blood T cells: a sorted CD56 or NKG2C T cell subset, CD4+ or CD8+ T cells, or bulk PBMC T cells (not recorded which). Receptors originate from a man aged 18 to 70 in good health.

The gene calls are TRBV25-1 and TRBJ1-6; TCRdb calls TRBD1, which cannot be checked without DNA. The CDR3 is 15 amino acids. CDR1 MGHDK and CDR2 SYGVNS come from the germline V gene. The CDR3 loop is CASSSRGVINSPLHF.

This chain connects TRBV2 to TRBJ1-2; TCRdb picks TRBD1, but there is no DNA to check that call. CDR1 and CDR2 from the germline V gene are SNHLY and FYNNEI. CDR3 length: 15 residues. This CDR3 is CASSAGTGGSYGYTF.